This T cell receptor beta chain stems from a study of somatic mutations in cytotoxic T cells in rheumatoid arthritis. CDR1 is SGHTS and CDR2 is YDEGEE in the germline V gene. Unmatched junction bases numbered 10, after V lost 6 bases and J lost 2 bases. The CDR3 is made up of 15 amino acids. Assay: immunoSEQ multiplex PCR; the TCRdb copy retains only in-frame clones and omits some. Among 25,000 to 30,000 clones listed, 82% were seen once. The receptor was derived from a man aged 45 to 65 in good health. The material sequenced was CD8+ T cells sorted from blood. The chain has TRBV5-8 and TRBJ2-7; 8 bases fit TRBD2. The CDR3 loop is CASTEPGLVPYEQYF. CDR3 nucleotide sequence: TGTGCCAGCACGGAACCGGGACTAGTGCCCTACGAGCAGTACTTC.